This T cell receptor beta chain was sequenced in a study of T cell repertoires in cytomegalovirus infection. Looking at the study overall: Both a matching HLA type and CMV infection were indicated by public TCR beta signatures.

Study-level findings and limits: Carriage of CMV together with the relevant HLA was identifiable through cumulative public TCR beta family frequency. The ex vivo response was dominated by HLA-C-restricted CMV-specific TCR beta clonotypes.

CDR1 and CDR2 from the germline V gene are SGHTA and FQGTGA. The trim removed 5 bases at V and 8 bases at J, leaving 10 bases unmatched. The CDR3 has 14 amino acids. TCRdb independently ran MiXCR on the reads; one entry per CDR3 protein. The data hold some 600,000 distinct CDR3 sequences, with around 24% observed a single time. This clonotype was counted at least ten times. Its specificity is unknown. Sequencing used CD8+ T cells from PBMCs. The chain combines TRBV7-3 with TRBJ1-2; 8 positions agree with TRBD1. This receptor was identified in a human donor in good health (CMV status not recorded). Some clones in this sample may be carry-over from other donors' samples. The CDR3 here is CASSPGPGGWGYTF. In nucleotides, the CDR3 is TGTGCCAGCAGCCCGGGCCCAGGGGGCTGGGGCTACACCTTC.